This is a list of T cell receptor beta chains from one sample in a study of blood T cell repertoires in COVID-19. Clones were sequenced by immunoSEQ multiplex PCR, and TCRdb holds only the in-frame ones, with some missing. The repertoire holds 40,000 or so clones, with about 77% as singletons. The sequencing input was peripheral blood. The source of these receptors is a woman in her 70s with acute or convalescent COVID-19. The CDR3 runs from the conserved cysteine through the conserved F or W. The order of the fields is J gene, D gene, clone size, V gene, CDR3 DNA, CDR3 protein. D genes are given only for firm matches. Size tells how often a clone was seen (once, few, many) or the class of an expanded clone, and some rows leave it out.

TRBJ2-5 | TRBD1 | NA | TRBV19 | TGTGCCAGTAGTCCAGGGGGCTCCTTTGGTGAGACCCAGTACTTC | CASSPGGSFGETQYF
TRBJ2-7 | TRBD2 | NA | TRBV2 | TGTGCCTGCCGTGAGCGGGGGTCTTCCTACGAGCAGTACTTC | CACRERGSSYEQYF
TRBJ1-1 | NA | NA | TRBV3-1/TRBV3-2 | TGTGCCAGCAGCTACCTTCGGGGGGCTGAAGCTTTCTTT | CASSYLRGAEAFF
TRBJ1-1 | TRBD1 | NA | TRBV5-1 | TGCGCCAGCAGCTTGGACAGGGGGTACACTGAAGCTTTCTTT | CASSLDRGYTEAFF
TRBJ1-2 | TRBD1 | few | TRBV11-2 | TGTGCCAGCAGAGGGACAGGGAGTTATGGCTACACCTTC | CASRGTGSYGYTF
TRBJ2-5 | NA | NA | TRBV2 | TGTGCCAGCACTTACAGCCAAGAGACCCAGTACTTC | CASTYSQETQYF
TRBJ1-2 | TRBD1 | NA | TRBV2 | TGTGCCAGCAGTCGGACAGGGGGAACCTATGGCTACACCTTC | CASSRTGGTYGYTF
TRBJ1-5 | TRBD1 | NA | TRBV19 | TGTGCCAGTAGCGGGACAGGGCTTCAGCCCCAGCATTTT | CASSGTGLQPQHF
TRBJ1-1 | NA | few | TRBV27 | TGTGCCAGCAGTAACTTAGGGGGTGGCCGTTTCGGTGAAGCTTTCTTT | CASSNLGGGRFGEAFF
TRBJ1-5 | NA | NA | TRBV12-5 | TGTGCTAGTGGTTTGGGTCGGGGTCAGCCCCAGCATTTT | CASGLGRGQPQHF
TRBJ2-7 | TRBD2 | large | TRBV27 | TGTGCCAGCAGTCAACGACTAGCGAGCTACGAGCAGTACTTC | CASSQRLASYEQYF
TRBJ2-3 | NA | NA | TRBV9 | TGTGCCAGCAGCGTAGAGCGAAGAGATACGCAGTATTTT | CASSVERRDTQYF
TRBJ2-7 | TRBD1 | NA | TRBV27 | TGTGCCAGCAGTTTATCTCGGGACAGAGCTTACGAGCAGTACTTC | CASSLSRDRAYEQYF
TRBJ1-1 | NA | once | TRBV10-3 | TGTGCCATCAGTACCGGGAACACTGAAGCTTTCTTT | CAISTGNTEAFF
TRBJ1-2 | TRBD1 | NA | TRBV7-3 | TGTGCCAGCAGCCCACAGGGGGCAAGTGGCTACACCTTC | CASSPQGASGYTF
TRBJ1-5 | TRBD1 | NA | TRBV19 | TGTGCCAGTAGTATAGCCGACAGGGGGAATCAGCCCCAGCATTTT | CASSIADRGNQPQHF
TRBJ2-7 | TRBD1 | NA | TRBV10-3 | TGTGCCATCAGTGGAGGGACAGGGATTACCTACGAGCAGTACTTC | CAISGGTGITYEQYF
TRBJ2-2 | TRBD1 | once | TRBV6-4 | TGTGCCAGCTCCCGACAGGGCAACACCGGGGAGCTGTTTTTT | CASSRQGNTGELFF